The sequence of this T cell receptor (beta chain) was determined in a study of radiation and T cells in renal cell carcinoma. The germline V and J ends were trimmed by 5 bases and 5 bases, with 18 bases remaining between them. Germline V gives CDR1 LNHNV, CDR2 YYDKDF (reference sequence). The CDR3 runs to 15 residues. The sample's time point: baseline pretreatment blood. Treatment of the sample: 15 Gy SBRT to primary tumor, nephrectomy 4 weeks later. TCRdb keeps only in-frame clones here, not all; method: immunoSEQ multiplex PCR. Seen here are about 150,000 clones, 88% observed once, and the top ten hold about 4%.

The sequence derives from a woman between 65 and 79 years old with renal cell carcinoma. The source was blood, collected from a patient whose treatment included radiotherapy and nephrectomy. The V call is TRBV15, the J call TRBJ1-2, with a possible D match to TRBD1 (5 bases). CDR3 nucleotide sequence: TGTGCCACCAGCGGTGGAAGACAGCGTTATTATGGCTACACCTTC. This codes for CATSGGRQRYYGYTF.